The 32 T cell receptor beta chains presented below share a single source sample, sequenced in a study of PD-1 blockade in classical Hodgkin lymphoma. Sample time point: cycle 4 day 1 (C4D1), after 5 to 7 weeks of nivolumab. Each and every patient relapsed after autologous stem cell transplantation, and patients got differing brentuximab vedotin exposure. Investigators isolated CD4+ T cells from thawed PBMCs through magnetic negative selection. Using immunoSEQ multiplex PCR, the repertoire was profiled, and TCRdb retains in-frame clones only, with some absent. Altogether roughly 29,000 clones are present, more than 80% being singletons, with the ten largest covering 2.4%. The input for sequencing was CD4+ T cells from blood, taken before the fourth cycle of nivolumab. Receptors were obtained from a human donor with classical Hodgkin lymphoma.

The rearrangement joins TRBV10-3 to TRBJ1-2; TRBD1 might be the D (6 bases). This CDR3 has 16 amino acids. The V and J ends lost 7 bases and 6 bases respectively, with 24 bases between them. Germline V gene sequence: CDR1 ENHRY, CDR2 SYGVKD. The CDR3 protein is CAITQLGGTGKDGYTF. The CDR3 DNA follows: TGTGCCATCACCCAACTCGGAGGTACAGGGAAAGATGGCTACACCTTC.

V is TRBV7-2 and J is TRBJ2-7; perhaps TRBD2 as D (6 bases). Germline V gene lookup returns CDR1 SGHTA and CDR2 FQGNSA. The CDR3 covers 15 residues. The V end was cut by 2 bases, the J end by 2 bases, with 13 bases between. The CDR3 DNA reads TGTGCCAGCAGCTTAAGGCGGGCGGGACCCTACGAGCAGTACTTC. It codes for CASSLRRAGPYEQYF.

This chain uses TRBV6-5 with TRBJ2-3; D is ambiguous. The length of the CDR3 is 15 residues. Germline CDR1 and CDR2: MNHEY and SVGAGI. V was pared by 0 bases and J by 6 bases, with 13 bases between. CDR3 region: CASSYSRTGFDTQYF. CDR3 nucleotide sequence: TGTGCCAGCAGTTACTCCCGGACGGGTTTTGATACGCAGTATTTT.

This chain uses TRBV7-2 with TRBJ2-5, with 9 bases fitting TRBD2. Trimming at V came to 6 bases and at J to 3 bases, leaving 5 bases not matched to a gene. Germline CDR1 reads SGHTA; CDR2 reads FQGNSA. The CDR3 length is 14 residues. CDR3 sequence reads: CASSPRLAEETQYF. The CDR3 DNA sequence: TGTGCCAGCAGTCCCCGACTAGCGGAAGAGACCCAGTACTTC.

The rearrangement joins TRBV7-2 to TRBJ2-3; 12 bases are a match to TRBD1. The germline V gene has CDR1 SGHTA and CDR2 FQGNSA. Trimming at V came to 5 bases and at J to 7 bases, leaving 4 bases not matched to a gene. CDR3 length: 14 amino acids. For the CDR3, the DNA is TGTGCCAGCAGCCCGGGACAGGGGGCGCATACGCAGTATTTT. It yields the protein CASSPGQGAHTQYF. Filled out from reference TRBV7-2 and TRBJ2-3, the complete variable domain reads GAGVSQSPSNKVTEKGKDVELRCDPISGHTALYWYRQSLGQGLEFLIYFQGNSAPDKSGLPSDRFSAERTGGSVSTLTIQRTQQEDSAVYLCASSPGQGAHTQYFGPGTRLTVL.

This chain uses TRBV10-3 with TRBJ1-3; D is ambiguous. CDR1 is ENHRY and CDR2 is SYGVKD in the germline V gene. CDR3 length: 11 amino acids. With 10 bases removed from V and 4 bases from J, the gap between germline ends came to 8 bases. Here the CDR3 reads CATSTGNTIYF. The CDR3, as DNA: TGTGCCACCTCTACCGGAAACACCATATATTTT.

The chain joins TRBV5-1 to TRBJ1-1, with a tentative D call TRBD1 (5 bases). V lost 0 bases and J lost 9, with 9 bases in between. The length of the CDR3 is 12 residues. Germline V CDR1 and CDR2: SGHRS, YFSETQ. In nucleotides, the CDR3 is TGCGCCAGCAGCTTGGTGGGGCCGAAAGCTTTCTTT. Translated: CASSLVGPKAFF.

The chain carries TRBV5-1 and TRBJ2-1; 7 nucleotides line up with TRBD1. The J segment lost 14 bases and the V segment lost 3 bases, leaving 5 bases of the junction unmatched. The CDR3 is 11 residues long. Germline loops: CDR1 SGHRS, CDR2 YFSETQ. In nucleotides, the CDR3 is TGCGCCAGCAGCTCTGACAGGGTGGAGTTCTTC. Protein sequence: CASSSDRVEFF.

The gene calls are TRBV30 and TRBJ1-1; D is perhaps TRBD1 (5 bases). Trimming took 5 bases from V and 6 from J, leaving 16 bases between them. The CDR3 spans 13 residues. CDR1 and CDR2 (germline): GTSNPN, SVGIG (reference sequence). The CDR3 sequence is CAWPREYFSEAFF. The CDR3 DNA is TGTGCCTGGCCCAGGGAATACTTTTCTGAAGCTTTCTTT.

This clone is a singleton in its sample. V usage is TRBV7-9 and J usage is TRBJ2-1; D is unresolved. Trimming removed 1 base from V and 1 base from J, with 2 bases in between. The CDR3 extends over 13 amino acids. Germline V CDR1 and CDR2: SEHNR, FQNEAQ (reference sequence). The CDR3 DNA is TGTGCCAGCAGCTTAGGTTCCTACAATGAGCAGTTCTTC. This gives the protein CASSLGSYNEQFF.

The chain combines TRBV7-8 with TRBJ2-1, with TRBD2 identical over 8 bases. Trimming cost V 4 bases and J 0 bases; bases outside gene matches: 2. Germline V CDR1 and CDR2: SGHVS, FQNEAQ. The CDR3 length is 15 residues. Written as DNA, the CDR3 is TGTGCCAGCAGCTCCGGGACTAGCTCCTACAATGAGCAGTTCTTC. Encoded protein: CASSSGTSSYNEQFF.

DNA of the CDR3: TGTGCCAGCAGTTTCCTTGAAAAACTGTTTTTT. Its translation is CASSFLEKLFF. The rearrangement links TRBV28 to TRBJ1-4; no reliable D call. The CDR3 spans 11 residues. Trimming stripped 3 bases from V and 7 bases from J, with 3 bases between. Germline V gene lookup returns CDR1 MDHEN and CDR2 SYDVKM.

Turning to this clone: Germline is not matched at one junction end, which may reflect a read error. The chain links TRBV10-2 to TRBJ2-5; D perhaps matches TRBD2 (5 bases). The CDR3 is made up of 10 amino acids. Germline CDR1 and CDR2: WSHSY and SAAADI. The CDR3 DNA reads TGTGCCATCGGGGAAGAGACCCAGTACTTC. This gives the protein CAIGEETQYF.

The rearrangement links TRBV19 to TRBJ2-6; no firm D call. V dropped 6 bases and J dropped 2 bases, with 14 bases sitting between them. The CDR3 totals 16 residues. The V gene's germline CDR1 is LNHDA and CDR2 SQIVND (reference sequence). CDR3 DNA sequence: TGTGCCAGTAGCGATTTTGGGGTGACTGGGGCCAACGTCCTGACTTTC. This sequence encodes CASSDFGVTGANVLTF.

This chain joins TRBV10-2 and TRBJ2-3; no reliable D call. Germline V gives CDR1 WSHSY, CDR2 SAAADI. V lost 6 bases, J lost 2 bases, and 18 bases lay in between. The CDR3 loop spans 16 amino acids. CDR3 bases: TGCGCCAGCAGCCAGCGCGCTGTTAGTTACACAGATACGCAGTATTTT. This gives the protein CASSQRAVSYTDTQYF.

The rearrangement uses TRBV7-2 and TRBJ2-6; 10 bases match TRBD1. The V and J ends lost 8 bases and 1 base, in that order; junction bases with no gene match: 8. This CDR3 contains 17 residues. The germline V gene has CDR1 SGHTA and CDR2 FQGNSA. CDR3 sequence (DNA): TGTGCCAGCCAACCGGGACAGGGGCTTTCTGGGGCCAACGTCCTGACTTTC. This translates into CASQPGQGLSGANVLTF.

This clone came up once. The rearrangement uses TRBV27 and TRBJ1-1; weak D call: TRBD1 (5 bases). Germline V gene sequence: CDR1 MNHEY, CDR2 SMNVEV (reference sequence). The CDR3 extends over 14 amino acids. V was pared by 2 bases and J by 2 bases, with 9 bases between. CDR3 amino acids: CASSLRQGNTEAFF. DNA of the CDR3: TGTGCCAGCAGTTTAAGGCAGGGAAACACTGAAGCTTTCTTT.

The chain has TRBV7-9 and TRBJ1-1, with D perhaps matching TRBD1 (5 bases). The CDR3 has 15 residues. Germline-derived CDR1 and CDR2 are SEHNR and FQNEAQ (reference sequence). Trimming pared 6 bases from V and 0 bases from J, leaving 14 bases between. The CDR3 DNA reads as TGTGCCAGCAGACGACAGACCACGGTGAACACTGAAGCTTTCTTT. The encoded protein is CASRRQTTVNTEAFF.

The chain has TRBV30 and TRBJ1-2, with TRBD1 matching over 9 bases. The CDR3 consists of 12 residues. CDR1 and CDR2 from the germline V gene are GTSNPN and SVGIG (reference sequence). The junction had 4 bases not matched to a gene; V was cut back by 3 bases and J by 8 bases. CDR3 sequence: CAWRDTGGGYTF. CDR3 bases: TGTGCCTGGAGAGACACAGGGGGCGGCTACACCTTC.

The genes are TRBV28 and TRBJ2-7; possible D gene TRBD2, 6 bases. Trimming cost V 1 base and J 4 bases, with 11 bases left between them. The CDR3 has 14 amino acids. Germline V gives CDR1 MDHEN, CDR2 SYDVKM. CDR3 sequence reads: CASSLFGRLYEQYF. The DNA for the CDR3 is TGTGCCAGCAGTTTATTCGGGAGATTGTACGAGCAGTACTTC.

The chain recombines TRBV2 with TRBJ2-5; 8 bases fit TRBD2. Germline V gene lookup returns CDR1 SNHLY and CDR2 FYNNEI. With 2 bases clipped from V and 5 bases from J, the junction kept 7 bases outside the gene matches. This CDR3 comprises 15 residues. The CDR3 loop is CASSEPTSDGETQYF. The CDR3 nucleotides read TGTGCCAGCAGTGAACCGACTAGCGACGGGGAGACCCAGTACTTC. The whole variable domain, remainder taken from reference TRBV2 and TRBJ2-5, is EPEVTQTPSHQVTQMGQEVILRCVPISNHLYFYWYRQILGQKVEFLVSFYNNEISEKSEIFDDQFSVERPDGSNFTLKIRSTKLEDSAMYFCASSEPTSDGETQYFGPGTRLLVL.

The chain links TRBV18 to TRBJ2-7; TRBD1 matches 8 bases. V trimming: 2 bases; J trimming: 6 bases; junction bases outside the gene matches: 9. The CDR3 is made up of 15 amino acids. The germline V gene encodes CDR1 KGHSH and CDR2 LQKENI. The chain's CDR3 is CASSPTRSGGLEQYF. In DNA form, the CDR3 reads TGTGCCAGCTCACCAACACGGTCAGGGGGCCTCGAGCAGTACTTC.

The V gene is TRBV18, the J gene TRBJ1-2, with D tentatively TRBD1 (6 bases). CDR1 and CDR2 (germline): KGHSH, LQKENI. V was trimmed by 0 bases and J by 5 bases, leaving 13 bases between them. This CDR3 spans 15 amino acids. CDR3 nucleotide sequence: TGTGCCAGCTCACCACCGGGGGCAGGGTTGTATGGCTACACCTTC. This codes for CASSPPGAGLYGYTF.

The CDR3 region has the DNA TGTGCCAGCTCACCCATTCAGGGAATCGAAGAGACCCAGTACTTC. It specifies CASSPIQGIEETQYF. This chain connects TRBV18 to TRBJ2-5; perhaps TRBD1 as D (5 bases). The germline V gene has CDR1 KGHSH and CDR2 LQKENI. V was pared by 3 bases and J by 3 bases, with 14 bases between. The CDR3 covers 15 residues.

V is TRBV2 and J is TRBJ1-1; no clear D gene. CDR1 is SNHLY and CDR2 is FYNNEI in the germline V gene. Between the trimmed V and J ends, which lost 4 bases and 3 bases, there was a span of 9 bases. The CDR3 sequence is 13 residues long. CDR3 loop: CASSGELDTEAFF. The CDR3 nucleotides read TGTGCCAGCAGTGGGGAATTGGACACTGAAGCTTTCTTT.

CDR3: CARRFSDRGHYGYTF. DNA of the CDR3: TGTGCCAGAAGATTTTCCGACAGGGGGCACTATGGCTACACCTTC. The chain combines TRBV5-3 with TRBJ1-2; TRBD1 aligns across 10 bases. TRBV5-3 is classed as an ORF, of uncertain function. The CDR3 length is 15 residues. Losses at the gene ends were 5 bases for V and 3 bases for J; bases not matched to a gene: 7.

J is TRBJ1-1 and V is TRBV19, with D uncertain. The CDR3 is 14 residues long. Trimming removed 3 bases at V and 4 bases at J, with 12 bases between. CDR1 LNHDA and CDR2 SQIVND come from the germline V gene (reference sequence). CDR3 sequence (DNA): TGTGCCAGTAGTATGGCGTTCGGAATCACTGAAGCTTTCTTT. It encodes CASSMAFGITEAFF. The full variable domain, rest sourced from reference TRBV19 and TRBJ1-1, is DGGITQSPKYLFRKEGQNVTLSCEQNLNHDAMYWYRQDPGQGLRLIYYSQIVNDFQKGDIAEGYSVSREKKESFPLTVTSAQKNPTAFYLCASSMAFGITEAFFGQGTRLTVV.

The V call is TRBV30, the J call TRBJ1-1; D is possibly TRBD1 (5 bases). Trimming took 4 bases from V and 4 from J, leaving 16 bases between them. This CDR3 has 14 residues. Germline loops: CDR1 GTSNPN, CDR2 SVGIG (reference sequence). CDR3 loop: CAWTTVDRLTEAFF. In DNA form, the CDR3 reads TGTGCCTGGACCACCGTAGACAGACTCACTGAAGCTTTCTTT.

The chain has TRBV5-1 and TRBJ2-5; 8 bases align to TRBD1. Germline CDR1 and CDR2: SGHRS and YFSETQ. This CDR3 has 16 amino acids. V gave up 2 bases and J gave up 1 base; unmatched junction bases: 7. The DNA of the CDR3 is TGCGCCAGCAGCTTCTACGGACAGGGCCTCCAAGAGACCCAGTACTTC. This sequence encodes CASSFYGQGLQETQYF.

This sequence joins TRBV9 and TRBJ2-2, with D possibly being TRBD1 or TRBD2 (6 bases each). With 4 bases removed from V and 4 bases from J, the gap between germline ends came to 20 bases. The CDR3 is 17 residues long. CDR1 SGDLS and CDR2 YYNGEE come from the germline V gene. In nucleotides, the CDR3 is TGTGCCAGCAGCCCGTCCGAAGGGGGGAGTGGCACCGGGGAGCTGTTTTTT. It translates to CASSPSEGGSGTGELFF.

This clone came up a few times. The chain links TRBV9 to TRBJ2-2; D uncertain. The CDR3 has 15 residues. Germline CDR1 reads SGDLS; CDR2 reads YYNGEE. Trimming shortened V by 3 bases and J by 1 base, and 10 bases separated the two germline ends. CDR3: CASSGAALNTGELFF. The CDR3 coding sequence is TGTGCCAGCAGCGGCGCCGCCCTGAACACCGGGGAGCTGTTTTTT. Full variable domain (outside the CDR3, taken from reference TRBV9 and TRBJ2-2): DSGVTQTPKHLITATGQRVTLRCSPRSGDLSVYWYQQSLDQGLQFLIQYYNGEERAKGNILERFSAQQFPDLHSELNLSSLELGDSALYFCASSGAALNTGELFFGEGSRLTVL.

The V call is TRBV4-2, the J call TRBJ2-7, with a possible D match to TRBD2 (6 bases). V was trimmed by 6 bases and J by 0 bases, leaving 15 bases between them. From germline, CDR1 is LGHNA and CDR2 YNFKEQ. The CDR3 covers 15 residues. CDR3 amino acids: CASREGTGSSYEQYF. The CDR3 region has the DNA TGTGCCAGCAGGGAGGGGACGGGAAGCTCCTACGAGCAGTACTTC.